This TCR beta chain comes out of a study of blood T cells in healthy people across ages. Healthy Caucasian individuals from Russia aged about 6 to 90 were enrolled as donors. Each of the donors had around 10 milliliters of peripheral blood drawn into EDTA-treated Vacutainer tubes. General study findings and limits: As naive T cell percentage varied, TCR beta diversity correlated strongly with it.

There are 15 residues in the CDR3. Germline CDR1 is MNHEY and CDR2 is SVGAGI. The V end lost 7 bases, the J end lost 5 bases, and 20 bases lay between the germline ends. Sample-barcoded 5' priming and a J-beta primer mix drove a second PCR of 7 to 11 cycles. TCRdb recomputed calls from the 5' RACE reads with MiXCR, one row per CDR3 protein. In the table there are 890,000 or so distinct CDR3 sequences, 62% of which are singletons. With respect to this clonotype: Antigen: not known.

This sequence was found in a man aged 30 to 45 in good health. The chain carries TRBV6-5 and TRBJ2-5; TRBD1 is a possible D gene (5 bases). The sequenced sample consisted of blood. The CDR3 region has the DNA TGTGCCAGCACCAGGAATCAGGGCGCGTTTGAGACCCAGTACTTC. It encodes CASTRNQGAFETQYF.